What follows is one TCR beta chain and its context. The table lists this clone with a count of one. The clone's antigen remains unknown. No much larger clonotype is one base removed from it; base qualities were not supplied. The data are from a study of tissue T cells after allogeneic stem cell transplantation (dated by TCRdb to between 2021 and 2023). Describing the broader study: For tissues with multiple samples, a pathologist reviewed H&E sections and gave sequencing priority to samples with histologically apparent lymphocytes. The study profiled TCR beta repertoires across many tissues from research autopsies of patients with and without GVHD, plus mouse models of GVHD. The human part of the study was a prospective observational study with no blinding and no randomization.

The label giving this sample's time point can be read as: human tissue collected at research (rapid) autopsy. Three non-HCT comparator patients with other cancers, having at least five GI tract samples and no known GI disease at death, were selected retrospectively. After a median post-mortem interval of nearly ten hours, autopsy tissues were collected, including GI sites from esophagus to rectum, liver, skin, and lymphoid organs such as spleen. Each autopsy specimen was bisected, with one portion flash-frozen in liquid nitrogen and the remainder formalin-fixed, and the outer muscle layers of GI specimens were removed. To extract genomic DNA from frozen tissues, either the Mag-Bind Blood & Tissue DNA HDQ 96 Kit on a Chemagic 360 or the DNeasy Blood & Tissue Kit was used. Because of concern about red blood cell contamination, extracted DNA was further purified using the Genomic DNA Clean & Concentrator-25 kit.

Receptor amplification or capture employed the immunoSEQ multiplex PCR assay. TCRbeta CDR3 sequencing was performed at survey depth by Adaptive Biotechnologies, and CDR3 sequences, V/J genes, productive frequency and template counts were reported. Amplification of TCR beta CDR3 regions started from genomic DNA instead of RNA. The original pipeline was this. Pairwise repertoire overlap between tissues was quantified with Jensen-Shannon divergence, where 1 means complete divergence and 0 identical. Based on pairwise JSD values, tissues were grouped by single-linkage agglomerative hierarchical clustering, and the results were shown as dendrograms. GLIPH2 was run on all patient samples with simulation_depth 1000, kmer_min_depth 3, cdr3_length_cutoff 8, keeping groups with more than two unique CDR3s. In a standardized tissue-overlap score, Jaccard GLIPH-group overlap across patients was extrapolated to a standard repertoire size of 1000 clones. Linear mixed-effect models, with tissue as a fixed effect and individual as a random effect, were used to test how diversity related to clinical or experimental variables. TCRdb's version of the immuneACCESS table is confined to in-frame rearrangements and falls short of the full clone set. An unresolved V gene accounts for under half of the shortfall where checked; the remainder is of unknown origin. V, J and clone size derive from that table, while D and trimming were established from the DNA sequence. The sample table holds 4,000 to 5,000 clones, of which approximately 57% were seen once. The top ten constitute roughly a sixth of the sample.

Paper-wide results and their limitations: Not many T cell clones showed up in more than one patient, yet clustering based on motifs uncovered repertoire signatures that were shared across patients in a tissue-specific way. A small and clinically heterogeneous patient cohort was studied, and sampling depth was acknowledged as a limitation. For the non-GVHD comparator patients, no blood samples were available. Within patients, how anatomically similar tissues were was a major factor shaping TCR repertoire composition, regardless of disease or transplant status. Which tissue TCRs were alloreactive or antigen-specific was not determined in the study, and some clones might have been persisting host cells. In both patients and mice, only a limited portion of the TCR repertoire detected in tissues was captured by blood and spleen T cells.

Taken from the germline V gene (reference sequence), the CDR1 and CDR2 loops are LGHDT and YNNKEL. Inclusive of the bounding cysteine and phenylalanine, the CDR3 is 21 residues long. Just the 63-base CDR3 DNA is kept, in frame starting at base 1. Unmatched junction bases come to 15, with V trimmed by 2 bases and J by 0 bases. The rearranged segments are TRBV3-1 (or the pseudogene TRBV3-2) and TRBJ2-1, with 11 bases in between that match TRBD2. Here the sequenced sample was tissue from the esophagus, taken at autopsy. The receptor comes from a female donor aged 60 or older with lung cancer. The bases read TGTGCCAGCAGCCAACGTCACCGGACTAGCGGGTCCCTGGGCTCCTACAATGAGCAGTTCTTC. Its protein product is CASSQRHRTSGSLGSYNEQFF.